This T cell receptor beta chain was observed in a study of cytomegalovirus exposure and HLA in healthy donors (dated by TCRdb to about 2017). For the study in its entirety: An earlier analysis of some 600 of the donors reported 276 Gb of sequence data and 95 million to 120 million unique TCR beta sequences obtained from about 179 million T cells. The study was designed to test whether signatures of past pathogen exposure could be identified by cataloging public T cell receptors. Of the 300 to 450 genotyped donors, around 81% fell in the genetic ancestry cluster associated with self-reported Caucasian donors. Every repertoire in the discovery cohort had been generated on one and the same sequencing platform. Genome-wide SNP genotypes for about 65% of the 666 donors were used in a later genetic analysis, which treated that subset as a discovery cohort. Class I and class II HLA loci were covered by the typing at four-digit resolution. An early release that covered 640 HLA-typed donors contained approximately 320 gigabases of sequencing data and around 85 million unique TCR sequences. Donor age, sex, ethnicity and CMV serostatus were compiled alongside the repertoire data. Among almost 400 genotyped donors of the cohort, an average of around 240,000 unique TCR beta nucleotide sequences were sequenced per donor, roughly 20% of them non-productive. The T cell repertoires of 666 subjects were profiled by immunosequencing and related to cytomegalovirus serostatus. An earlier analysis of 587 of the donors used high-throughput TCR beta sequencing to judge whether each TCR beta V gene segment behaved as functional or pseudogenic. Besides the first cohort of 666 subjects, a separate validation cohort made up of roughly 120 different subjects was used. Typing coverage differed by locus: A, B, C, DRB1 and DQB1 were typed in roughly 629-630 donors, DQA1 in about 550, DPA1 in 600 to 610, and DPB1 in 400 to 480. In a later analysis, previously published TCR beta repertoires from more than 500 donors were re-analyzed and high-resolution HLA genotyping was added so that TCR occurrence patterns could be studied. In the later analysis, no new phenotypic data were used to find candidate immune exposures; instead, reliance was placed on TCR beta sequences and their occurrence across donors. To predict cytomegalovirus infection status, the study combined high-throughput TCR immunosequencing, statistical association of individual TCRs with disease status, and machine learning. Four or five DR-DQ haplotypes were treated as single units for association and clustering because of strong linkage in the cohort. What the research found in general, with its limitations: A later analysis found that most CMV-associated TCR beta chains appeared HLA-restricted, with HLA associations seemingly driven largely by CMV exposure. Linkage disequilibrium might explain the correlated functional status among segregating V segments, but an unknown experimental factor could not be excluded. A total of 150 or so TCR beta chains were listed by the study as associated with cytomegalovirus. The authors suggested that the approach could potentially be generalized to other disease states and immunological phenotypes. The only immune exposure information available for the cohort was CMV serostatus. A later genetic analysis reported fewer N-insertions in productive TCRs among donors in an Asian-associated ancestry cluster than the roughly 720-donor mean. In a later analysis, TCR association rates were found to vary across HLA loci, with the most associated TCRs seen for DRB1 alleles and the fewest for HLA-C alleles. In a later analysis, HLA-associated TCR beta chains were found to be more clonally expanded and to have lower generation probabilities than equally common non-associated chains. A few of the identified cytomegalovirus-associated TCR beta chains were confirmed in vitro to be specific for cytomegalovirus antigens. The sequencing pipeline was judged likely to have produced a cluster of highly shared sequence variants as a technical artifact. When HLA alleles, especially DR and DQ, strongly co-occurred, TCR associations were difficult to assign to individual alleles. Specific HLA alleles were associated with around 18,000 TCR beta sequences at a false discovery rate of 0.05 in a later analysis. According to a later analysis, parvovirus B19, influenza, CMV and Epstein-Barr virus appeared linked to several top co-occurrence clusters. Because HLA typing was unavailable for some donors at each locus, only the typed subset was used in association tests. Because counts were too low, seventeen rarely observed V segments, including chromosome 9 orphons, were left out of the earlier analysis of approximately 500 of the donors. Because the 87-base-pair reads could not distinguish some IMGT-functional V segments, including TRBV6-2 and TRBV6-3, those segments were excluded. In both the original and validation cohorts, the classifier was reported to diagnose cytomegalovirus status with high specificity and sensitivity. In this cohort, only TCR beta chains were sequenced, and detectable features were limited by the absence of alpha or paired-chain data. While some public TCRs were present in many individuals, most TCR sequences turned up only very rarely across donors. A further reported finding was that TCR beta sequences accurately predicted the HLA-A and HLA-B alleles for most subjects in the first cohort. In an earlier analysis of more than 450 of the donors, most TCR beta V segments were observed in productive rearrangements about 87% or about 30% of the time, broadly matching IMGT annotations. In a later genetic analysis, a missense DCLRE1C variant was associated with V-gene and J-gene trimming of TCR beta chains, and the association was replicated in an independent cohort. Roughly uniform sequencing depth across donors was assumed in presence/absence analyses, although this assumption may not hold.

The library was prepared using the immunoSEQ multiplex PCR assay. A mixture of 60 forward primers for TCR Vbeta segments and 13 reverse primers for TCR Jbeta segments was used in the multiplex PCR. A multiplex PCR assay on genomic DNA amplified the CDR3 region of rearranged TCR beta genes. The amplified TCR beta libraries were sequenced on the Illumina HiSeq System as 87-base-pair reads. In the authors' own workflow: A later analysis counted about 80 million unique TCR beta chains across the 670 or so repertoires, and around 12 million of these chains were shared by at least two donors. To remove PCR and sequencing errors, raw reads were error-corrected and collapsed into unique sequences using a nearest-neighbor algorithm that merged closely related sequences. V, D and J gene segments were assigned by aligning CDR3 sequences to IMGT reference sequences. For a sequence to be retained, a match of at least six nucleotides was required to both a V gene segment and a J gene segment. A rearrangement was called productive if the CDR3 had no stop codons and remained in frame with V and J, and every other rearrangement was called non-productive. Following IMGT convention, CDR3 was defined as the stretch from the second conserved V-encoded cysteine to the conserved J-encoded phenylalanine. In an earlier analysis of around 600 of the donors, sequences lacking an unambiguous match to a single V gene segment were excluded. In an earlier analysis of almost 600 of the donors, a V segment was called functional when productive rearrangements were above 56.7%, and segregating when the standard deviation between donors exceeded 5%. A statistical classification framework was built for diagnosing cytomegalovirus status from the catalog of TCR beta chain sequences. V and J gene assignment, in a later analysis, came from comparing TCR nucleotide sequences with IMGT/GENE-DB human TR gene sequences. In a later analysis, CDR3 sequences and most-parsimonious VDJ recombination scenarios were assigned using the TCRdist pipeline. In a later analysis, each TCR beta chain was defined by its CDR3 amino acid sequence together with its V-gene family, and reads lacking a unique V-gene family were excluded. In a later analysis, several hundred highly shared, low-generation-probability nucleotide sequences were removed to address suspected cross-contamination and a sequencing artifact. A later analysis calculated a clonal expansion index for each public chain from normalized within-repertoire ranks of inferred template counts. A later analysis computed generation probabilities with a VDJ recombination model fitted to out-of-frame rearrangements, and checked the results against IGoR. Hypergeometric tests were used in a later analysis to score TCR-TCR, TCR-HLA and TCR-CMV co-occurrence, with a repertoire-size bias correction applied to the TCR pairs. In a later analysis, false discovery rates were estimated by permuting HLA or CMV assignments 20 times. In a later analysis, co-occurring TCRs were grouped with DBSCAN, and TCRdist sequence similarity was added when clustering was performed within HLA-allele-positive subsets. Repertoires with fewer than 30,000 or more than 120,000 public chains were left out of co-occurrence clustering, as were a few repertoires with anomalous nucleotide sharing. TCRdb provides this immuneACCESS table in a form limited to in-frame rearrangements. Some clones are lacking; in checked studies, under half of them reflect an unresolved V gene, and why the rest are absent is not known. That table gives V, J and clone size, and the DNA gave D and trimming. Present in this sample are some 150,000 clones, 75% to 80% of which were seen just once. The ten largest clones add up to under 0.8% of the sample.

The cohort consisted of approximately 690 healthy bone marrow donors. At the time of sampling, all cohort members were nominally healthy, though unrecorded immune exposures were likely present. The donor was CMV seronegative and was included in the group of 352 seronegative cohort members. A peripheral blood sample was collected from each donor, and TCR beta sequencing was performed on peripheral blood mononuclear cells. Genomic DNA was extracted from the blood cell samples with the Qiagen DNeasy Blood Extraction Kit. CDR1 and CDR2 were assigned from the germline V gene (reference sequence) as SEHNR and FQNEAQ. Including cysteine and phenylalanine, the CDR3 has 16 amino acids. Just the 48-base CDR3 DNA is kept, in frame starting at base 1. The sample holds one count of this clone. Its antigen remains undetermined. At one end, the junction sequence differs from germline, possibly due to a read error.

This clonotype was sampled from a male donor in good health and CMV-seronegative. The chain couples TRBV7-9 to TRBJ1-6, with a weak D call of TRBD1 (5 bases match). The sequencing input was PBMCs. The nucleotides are TGTTCCAGCAGCCCCTCGGGGGGAGGGGTTAATTCACCCCTCCACTTT. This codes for CSSSPSGGGVNSPLHF.